These 19 T cell receptor beta chains originate from one sample sequenced in a study of OX40 agonist ivuxolimab in advanced cancers. Clones were read by immunoSEQ multiplex PCR, and TCRdb kept only the in-frame ones, dropping some. The repertoire holds 57,000 or so clones, with about 92% as singletons. The specimen was CD4+ or CD8+ T cells sorted from blood, collected in a trial of the OX40 agonist ivuxolimab. The source is an adult with an advanced solid tumor such as melanoma, head and neck, liver or kidney cancer.

This rearrangement joins TRBV6-1 to TRBJ1-1, with D perhaps matching TRBD1 (6 bases). V was clipped by 5 bases and J by 1 base, with 14 bases between them. This CDR3 contains 15 residues. Germline lookup yields CDR1 MNHNS and CDR2 SASEGT. CDR3 protein: CASSSGTSPNTEAFF. The DNA of the CDR3 is TGTGCCAGCAGTTCCGGGACAAGCCCGAACACTGAAGCTTTCTTT.

The chain is built from TRBV10-1 and TRBJ1-1; D perhaps matches TRBD1 (6 bases). V was clipped by 2 bases and J by 3 bases, with 13 bases between them. Germline V lookup: CDR1 WNHNN, CDR2 SYGVQD (reference sequence). The CDR3 is made up of 15 amino acids. In nucleotides, the CDR3 is TGCGCCAGCAGTGAGGGGGGCCATGGGCACACTGAAGCTTTCTTT. It translates to CASSEGGHGHTEAFF.

This chain uses TRBV6-5 with TRBJ1-1; no definite D call. The CDR3 has 13 residues. Germline CDR1 is MNHEY and CDR2 is SVGAGI. The ends were cut back, 6 bases at V and 0 bases at J, with 8 bases in the middle. The CDR3 DNA sequence: TGTGCCAGCAGGGGTGGGGTGAACACTGAAGCTTTCTTT. It encodes CASRGGVNTEAFF.

The chain recombines TRBV11-2 with TRBJ1-1, with unresolved D. V was clipped by 6 bases and J by 0 bases, with 8 bases between them. Germline CDR1 is SGHAT and CDR2 is FQNNGV. The CDR3 runs to 13 residues. DNA of the CDR3: TGTGCCAGCAGTCTGGTCCTGAACACTGAAGCTTTCTTT. Translated: CASSLVLNTEAFF.

The J gene is TRBJ2-7, the V gene TRBV6-6; 8 bases are shared with TRBD2. This CDR3 contains 16 residues. V gave up 7 bases and J gave up 2 bases; unmatched junction bases: 13. Germline V gene data show CDR1 as MNHNY and CDR2 as SVGAGI (reference sequence). CDR3 coding DNA: TGTGCCAGCATCCTTAGCGGGGCAGGGGCCACCTACGAGCAGTACTTC. Amino acids: CASILSGAGATYEQYF.

J is TRBJ2-5 and V is TRBV12-1; no DNA check was done on the table's D call, TRBD2. TRBV12-1 constitutes a pseudogene. This CDR3 has 15 amino acids. The DNA for the CDR3 is TGTGCCAGCAGCTTTAGCGGGGGGGCCTGGAAGACCCAGTACTTC. As protein: CASSFSGGAWKTQYF.

V gene TRBV5-1 combines with J gene TRBJ2-3, with D possibly being TRBD2 (6 bases). The CDR3 runs 18 residues. CDR1 is SGHRS, CDR2 YFSETQ, per germline. V lost 1 base, J lost 0 bases, and 18 bases lay in between. The CDR3 reads CASSLRGDFQSSTDTQYF. CDR3 coding DNA: TGCGCCAGCAGCTTGCGCGGGGACTTCCAGTCTAGCACAGATACGCAGTATTTT.

The chain has TRBV10-3 and TRBJ1-2, with D perhaps matching TRBD1 (5 bases). From germline, CDR1 is ENHRY and CDR2 SYGVKD. This CDR3 contains 16 residues. Between the trimmed V and J ends, which lost 7 bases and 1 base, there was a span of 19 bases. The chain's CDR3 is CAITPKRGDINYGYTF. In nucleotides, the CDR3 is TGTGCCATCACCCCCAAGAGGGGCGATATTAACTATGGCTACACCTTC.

The J gene is TRBJ2-7, the V gene TRBV11-1, with 9 bases aligning to TRBD1. CDR3 length: 13 amino acids. CDR1 is SGHAT and CDR2 is FQDESV in the germline V gene (reference sequence). J lost 6 bases, V lost 6 bases, and 6 bases had no gene match. The CDR3 here is CASRNTGGVEQYF. DNA of the CDR3: TGTGCCAGCAGGAACACAGGGGGCGTCGAGCAGTACTTC.

The V and J genes are TRBV7-9 and TRBJ2-6; maybe TRBD1 (6 bases). The germline V gene encodes CDR1 SEHNR and CDR2 FQNEAQ (reference sequence). V lost 4 bases and J lost 4, with 8 bases in between. The length of the CDR3 is 14 residues. The CDR3 DNA follows: TGTGCCAGCAGCTGGGGGCAGGGGGCCAACGTCCTGACTTTC. It codes for CASSWGQGANVLTF.

The J gene is TRBJ1-3, the V gene TRBV5-4, with D maybe TRBD1 (6 bases). The V gene lost 0 bases and the J gene lost 6 bases, with 13 bases spanning the gap. CDR3 size: 15 residues. Germline-derived CDR1 and CDR2 are SGHNT and YYREEE (reference sequence). CDR3 nucleotides: TGTGCCAGCAGCTTGGCGGGAGGGGGTAAAAACACCATATATTTT. Protein product: CASSLAGGGKNTIYF.

The chain joins TRBV15 to TRBJ2-7, with TRBD1 matching 11 bases. Germline trimming cut 1 base from V and 6 bases from J; bases unmatched to any gene: 5. This CDR3 region has 15 residues. Germline values: CDR1 LNHNV, CDR2 YYDKDF (reference sequence). CDR3 amino acids: CATSRAGTGGIEQYF. The DNA for the CDR3 is TGTGCCACCAGCAGAGCTGGGACAGGGGGTATCGAGCAGTACTTC.

This chain joins TRBV5-1 and TRBJ1-1; D unresolved. This CDR3 is built from 13 residues. Trimming took 4 bases from V and 1 from J, leaving 8 bases between them. Germline assignment: CDR1 SGHRS and CDR2 YFSETQ. The CDR3 is CASSADQNTEAFF. The CDR3 region has the DNA TGCGCCAGCAGCGCCGATCAGAACACTGAAGCTTTCTTT.

The sample holds one count of this clone. The V and J genes are TRBV5-7 and TRBJ1-6, with 8 bases fitting TRBD1. TRBV5-7 is an ORF, and what it does is uncertain. This CDR3 is built from 15 residues. The J segment lost 7 bases and the V segment lost 2 bases, leaving 5 bases of the junction unmatched. This CDR3 reads CASSLSHRGNSPLHF. The CDR3 DNA reads as TGTGCCAGCAGCTTATCCCACAGGGGGAATTCACCCCTCCACTTT.

The rearrangement joins TRBV5-1 to TRBJ1-5; D is perhaps TRBD1 (6 bases). Trimming took off 4 bases at V and 6 bases at J, with 14 bases between the two ends. This CDR3 is built from 14 residues. Germline V gene lookup returns CDR1 SGHRS and CDR2 YFSETQ. The CDR3 DNA is TGCGCCAGCAGCAAGGACAGTGGAATTCAGCCCCAGCATTTT. As protein: CASSKDSGIQPQHF.

V and J are TRBV2 and TRBJ1-2; tentative D call: TRBD1 (5 bases). V was trimmed by 7 bases and J by 6 bases, leaving 15 bases between them. The CDR3 sequence is 13 residues long. CDR1 is SNHLY and CDR2 is FYNNEI in the germline V gene. As DNA, the CDR3 is TGTGCCAGCATGAGCAGGGAAGGAAATGGCTACACCTTC. Protein: CASMSREGNGYTF. The whole variable domain, filled in from reference TRBV2 and TRBJ1-2, reads EPEVTQTPSHQVTQMGQEVILRCVPISNHLYFYWYRQILGQKVEFLVSFYNNEISEKSEIFDDQFSVERPDGSNFTLKIRSTKLEDSAMYFCASMSREGNGYTFGSGTRLTVV.

This clone has a single count. The chain carries TRBV6-6 and TRBJ2-2, with 10 bases identical to TRBD2. The V gene end was trimmed by 4 bases and the J gene end by 4 bases; junction bases not matched to a gene: 6. Looked up from germline, CDR1 is MNHNY and CDR2 is SVGAGI (reference sequence). The CDR3 length is 16 residues. In nucleotides, the CDR3 is TGTGCCAGCAGTTTCCCTAGCGGGAGTGGCACCGGGGAGCTGTTTTTT. As protein: CASSFPSGSGTGELFF.

About this clone itself: The junction and the germline gene differ at one end; a read error may be behind it. The chain uses TRBV29-1 and TRBJ2-3, with 11 bases identical to TRBD2. The CDR3 runs to 15 residues. Germline-derived CDR1 and CDR2 are SQVTM and ANQGSEA. The CDR3 nucleotides are TGCAGCGTAGAAGAAGCTAGCGGGAGGACAGATACGCAGTATTTT. It specifies CSVEEASGRTDTQYF.

The chain recombines TRBV19 with TRBJ2-7; TRBD1 aligns across 8 bases. Germline assignment: CDR1 LNHDA and CDR2 SQIVND (reference sequence). J lost 5 bases, V lost 2 bases, and 5 bases had no gene match. This CDR3 is built from 14 residues. CDR3 nucleotide sequence: TGTGCCAGTAGTATACCGGGACAGGTAGACGAGCAGTACTTC. Its translation is CASSIPGQVDEQYF.